The clone carrying this T cell receptor (beta chain) was recorded many times. Its antigen is as yet unknown. The record originates from a study of read filtering for tumor transcriptome and immune sequencing. At the level of the study: R-ISS stage counts were about eight for I, about 15 for II, six or seven for III. Study-level points and caveats: IR-seq and RNA-seq agreed better without single-read clonotypes.

Germline V gene sequence: CDR1 LGHNA, CDR2 YNFKEQ. There are 15 residues in the CDR3. V lost 4 bases, J lost 6 bases, and 15 bases lay in between. Molecular barcoded adaptors covering alpha/delta and beta/gamma chains were used on about 390 ng RNA. MiXCR was run by TCRdb on the reads, yielding one entry per CDR3 protein. Of roughly 41,000 distinct CDR3 sequences in the sample, roughly 13% are singletons; the top ten hold about 40%. The sequenced material came from a population of CD138-negative cells sorted from bone marrow. The receptor comes from a donor older than 35 with multiple myeloma. The chain recombines TRBV4-2 with TRBJ1-4, with D possibly TRBD1 on 5 matching bases. DNA of the CDR3: TGTGCCAGCAGCCTATCAGGGTATGGGGATGAAAAACTGTTTTTT. It is translated as CASSLSGYGDEKLFF.